The 11 T cell receptor beta chains reported below all come from one sample, sequenced in a study of naive and memory T cell subsets. Broader study findings: Naive repertoires, especially CD8, held a few larger clonotypes, possibly memory cells re-expressing CD45RA.

No antigen has been assigned to these receptors. The beta constant-region primer was an equimolar mix of two oligonucleotides covering TRBC1 and TRBC2. The ligated cDNA underwent four PCR rounds using SP2 and nested alpha and beta constant-region primers. TCRdb re-called the UMI-ligation and nested PCR reads with MiXCR, one entry per CDR3 protein. The table records 150,000 or so distinct CDR3 sequences, roughly 20% of them present only once. Sequenced input: naive CD4+ T cells from blood. These TCRs come from a human donor in good health.

This clonotype was counted between two and nine times. This chain connects TRBV18 to TRBJ2-1; TRBD2 matches 13 bases. The CDR3 runs to 16 residues. Germline trimming cut 2 bases from V and 10 bases from J; bases unmatched to any gene: 8. The germline CDR1 and CDR2 sequences are KGHSH and LQKENI. CDR3 sequence: CASSPEGLAGAGEQFF. In DNA form, the CDR3 reads TGTGCCAGCTCACCAGAAGGACTAGCGGGAGCTGGAGAGCAGTTCTTC.

This chain links TRBV20-1 with TRBJ2-7; TRBD1 matches 9 bases. V shed 2 bases, J shed 4 bases, and the junction held 6 bases outside the gene matches. Germline loops: CDR1 DFQATT, CDR2 SNEGSKA (reference sequence). The length of the CDR3 is 14 residues. CDR3 region: CSARIPGTGYEQYF. The CDR3 DNA reads TGCAGTGCTAGAATCCCGGGGACAGGGTACGAGCAGTACTTC.

In this sample, this clonotype turned up once. The chain couples TRBV7-2 to TRBJ1-6; 7 bases are a match to TRBD1. J was trimmed by 0 bases and V by 0 bases; bases with no gene match: 11. Looked up from germline, CDR1 is SGHTA and CDR2 is FQGNSA. This CDR3 spans 20 amino acids. The CDR3 bases are TGTGCCAGCAGCTTAGCGCGGATCGACAGGGCCAGCTCCTATAATTCACCCCTCCACTTT. Translating it yields CASSLARIDRASSYNSPLHF.

The chain links TRBV7-9 to TRBJ2-4; TRBD1 matches at 7 bases. The CDR3 runs to 13 residues. Germline V gene data show CDR1 as SEHNR and CDR2 as FQNEAQ (reference sequence). J was trimmed by 6 bases and V by 5 bases; bases with no gene match: 4. CDR3 DNA sequence: TGTGCCAGCAGCCCAGGGGGTGGAAACATTCAGTACTTC. Translating gives CASSPGGGNIQYF.

The chain couples TRBV18 to TRBJ1-5; TRBD1 matches 7 bases. Germline V CDR1 and CDR2: KGHSH, LQKENI. This CDR3 has 17 residues. J gave up 0 bases and V 3 bases, and 8 bases lay outside the gene matches. The CDR3 reads CASSPGYRGNSNQPQHF. The CDR3 DNA reads TGTGCCAGCTCACCCGGGTACAGGGGCAATAGCAATCAGCCCCAGCATTTT.

This clonotype was counted only a few times. V and J are TRBV3-1 and TRBJ1-1, with D tentatively TRBD1 (5 bases). Trimming took off 4 bases at V and 1 base at J, with 10 bases between the two ends. This CDR3 has 14 residues. In germline, CDR1 is LGHDT, CDR2 YNNKEL (reference sequence). Here the CDR3 reads CASSPQGKNTEAFF. CDR3 coding DNA: TGTGCCAGCAGCCCCCAGGGAAAGAACACTGAAGCTTTCTTT.

The J gene is TRBJ2-1, the V gene TRBV28, with 7 bases matching TRBD2. Germline CDR1 MDHEN, CDR2 SYDVKM. J was trimmed by 1 base and V by 4 bases; bases with no gene match: 7. CDR3 length equals 16 residues. In DNA, the CDR3 is TGTGCCAGCAGTTCCCTAAGCGGGGTATCCTACAATGAGCAGTTCTTC. It is translated as CASSSLSGVSYNEQFF.

This clonotype was counted a few times. This chain links TRBV20-1 with TRBJ2-7; perhaps D is TRBD1 or TRBD2 (5 bases each). Germline V gene data show CDR1 as DFQATT and CDR2 as SNEGSKA (reference sequence). The CDR3 covers 12 residues. Between the trimmed V and J ends, which lost 7 bases and 3 bases, there was a span of 13 bases. The CDR3, as DNA: TGCAGTGGACGAGGGGTGGGCTACGAGCAGTACTTC. It translates to CSGRGVGYEQYF.

The rearrangement joins TRBV7-2 to TRBJ2-2, with 7 bases matching TRBD1. Germline V lookup: CDR1 SGHTA, CDR2 FQGNSA. J was trimmed by 4 bases and V by 8 bases; bases with no gene match: 7. The CDR3 is 14 residues long. In DNA form, the CDR3 reads TGTGCCAGCCGTCTGACAGGGATCACCGGGGAGCTGTTTTTT. This encodes CASRLTGITGELFF.

The chain carries TRBV2 and TRBJ2-7, with 9 bases lining up with TRBD2. The CDR3 extends over 16 amino acids. Trimming at V came to 6 bases and at J to 6 bases, leaving 15 bases not matched to a gene. Per germline, CDR1 SNHLY and CDR2 FYNNEI. For the CDR3, the DNA is TGTGCCAGCAGCGAGCGGGCGCCGGGACTAGCAGGCGAGCAGTACTTC. Its translation: CASSERAPGLAGEQYF.

The gene calls are TRBV10-3 and TRBJ1-1; D may be TRBD1 (6 bases). This CDR3 contains 15 residues. Trimming took 2 bases from V and 2 from J, leaving 12 bases between them. Germline-derived CDR1 and CDR2 are ENHRY and SYGVKD. This CDR3 reads CAISELGQSNTEAFF. CDR3 in DNA: TGTGCCATCAGTGAGCTAGGACAGTCAAACACTGAAGCTTTCTTT.